These 5 T cell receptor beta chains came from one sample sequenced in a study of CD8+ T cells in alopecia areata listed by TCRdb under 2018. The library was obtained by the immunoSEQ multiplex PCR assay. To provide template for TCR sequencing, every sample had RNA extracted and reverse transcribed into cDNA. The immuneACCESS repertoire file appears here via TCRdb, limited to in-frame rearrangements. These files lack a portion of the clones; in checked studies, under half of the deficit traces to unresolved V genes, and the cause of the others is not known. The sample table records 100,000 to 150,000 clones; almost 50% of these occur just once. The ten largest clones capture 15% to 20% of the sample. This specimen's time point label, per the study, means: baseline before oral tofacitinib. The sample here was CD8+ T cells sorted from blood, taken at week 0. The receptors stem from a human donor with alopecia areata.

This chain links TRBV4-1 with TRBJ1-5; no clear D. V was cut by 1 base and J by 0 bases, with 7 bases left in between. The CDR3 sequence is 15 residues long. Germline loops: CDR1 MGHRA, CDR2 YSYEKL. This CDR3 reads CASSQALTSNQPQHF. The CDR3 nucleotides are TGCGCCAGCAGCCAAGCCCTTACTAGCAATCAGCCCCAGCATTTT.

The gene calls are TRBV30 and TRBJ2-1, with D perhaps given as TRBD1 or TRBD2 (6 bases each). This CDR3 has 15 amino acids. CDR1 is GTSNPN, CDR2 SVGIG, per germline (reference sequence). Trimming pared 3 bases from V and 2 bases from J, leaving 14 bases between. The CDR3 is CAWSPERGAYNEQFF. The CDR3 nucleotides are TGTGCCTGGAGCCCCGAGAGGGGGGCCTACAATGAGCAGTTCTTC.

The chain carries TRBV27 and TRBJ2-7; D is unresolved. CDR3 length: 11 amino acids. The V and J ends lost 5 bases and 4 bases respectively, with 6 bases between them. Looked up from germline, CDR1 is MNHEY and CDR2 is SMNVEV (reference sequence). The CDR3: CASSHKYEQYF. CDR3 coding DNA: TGTGCCAGCAGTCACAAGTACGAGCAGTACTTC.

This clone came up a few times. The chain recombines TRBV7-9 with TRBJ2-2, with TRBD2 matching over 8 bases. V lost 5 bases and J lost 5; bases outside the gene matches: 13. The CDR3 extends over 17 amino acids. CDR1 and CDR2 from the germline V gene are SEHNR and FQNEAQ (reference sequence). In nucleotides, the CDR3 is TGTGCCAGCAGCCCCCGAGTCGGACTAGCAGGGACCGGGGAGCTGTTTTTT. It translates to CASSPRVGLAGTGELFF.

The chain has TRBV27 and TRBJ2-1; possibly TRBD2 for D (6 bases). Deletions cut 6 bases from V and 0 bases from J, with 24 bases between. CDR1 and CDR2 (germline): MNHEY, SMNVEV (reference sequence). CDR3 length: 19 residues. This CDR3 reads CASRLPHNRLESSYNEQFF. CDR3 DNA sequence: TGTGCCAGCAGACTACCCCATAACAGACTAGAGAGCTCCTACAATGAGCAGTTCTTC.